This section outlines one TCR beta chain sequence together with its context. The CDR3 length is 15 residues. V was pared by 0 bases and J by 8 bases, with 2 bases of the junction left unmatched. Looked up from germline, CDR1 is SGHTA and CDR2 is FQGTGA. The source of the sample is a study of blood T cell repertoires in COVID-19. The overall study: From T cells, B-cell-depleted T cells, or PBMCs came the material, which was cDNA or gDNA.

Per the authors' pipeline: The assay estimated nucleated cells by amplifying reference gene primers. The method was immunoSEQ multiplex PCR; TCRdb's version includes in-frame clones alone and lacks a portion of them. From that table come the V and J calls and clone size; the DNA was used to work out D and trimming. This table holds around 270,000 clones, about 83% found once. The sample was peripheral blood. The source of this sequence is a woman in her thirties or forties who had recovered from COVID-19. The rearrangement uses TRBV7-3 and TRBJ1-3; 12 bases are a match to TRBD1. CDR3 in DNA: TGTGCCAGCAGCTTAACGGGACAGGGGGCAGACACCATATATTTT. This encodes CASSLTGQGADTIYF.